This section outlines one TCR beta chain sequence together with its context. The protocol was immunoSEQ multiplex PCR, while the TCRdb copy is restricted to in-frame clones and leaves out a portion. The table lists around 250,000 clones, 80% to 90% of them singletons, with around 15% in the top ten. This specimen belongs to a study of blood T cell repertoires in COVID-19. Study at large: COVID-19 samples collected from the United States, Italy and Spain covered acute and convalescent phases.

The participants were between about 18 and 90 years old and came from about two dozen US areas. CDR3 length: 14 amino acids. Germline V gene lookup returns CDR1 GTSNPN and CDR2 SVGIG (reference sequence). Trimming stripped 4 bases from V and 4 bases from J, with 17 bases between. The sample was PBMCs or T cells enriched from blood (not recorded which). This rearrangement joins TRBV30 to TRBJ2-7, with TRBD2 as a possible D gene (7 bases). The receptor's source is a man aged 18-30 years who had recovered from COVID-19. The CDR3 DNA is TGTGCCTGGAATAGCGCGGGGGCAGGGTACGAGCAGTACTTC. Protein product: CAWNSAGAGYEQYF.